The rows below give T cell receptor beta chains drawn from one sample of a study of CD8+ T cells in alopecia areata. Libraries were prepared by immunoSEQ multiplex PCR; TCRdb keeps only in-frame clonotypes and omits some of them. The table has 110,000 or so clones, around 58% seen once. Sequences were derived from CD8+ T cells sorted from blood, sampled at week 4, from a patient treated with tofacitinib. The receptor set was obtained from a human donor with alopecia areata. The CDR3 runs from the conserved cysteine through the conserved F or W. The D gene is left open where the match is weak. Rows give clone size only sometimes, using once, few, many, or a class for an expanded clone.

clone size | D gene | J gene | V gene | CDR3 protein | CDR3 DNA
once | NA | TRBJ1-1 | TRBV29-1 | CSVEGEFRGAMNTEAFF | TGCAGCGTTGAAGGAGAGTTCAGGGGCGCCATGAACACTGAAGCTTTCTTT
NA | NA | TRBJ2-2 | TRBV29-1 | CSVEDGEAGELFF | TGCAGCGTTGAAGATGGAGAGGCCGGGGAGCTGTTTTTT
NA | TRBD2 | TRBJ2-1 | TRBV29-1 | CSVGGGADSHSGDEQFF | TGCAGCGTTGGGGGAGGGGCAGATTCCCATTCTGGCGATGAGCAGTTCTTC
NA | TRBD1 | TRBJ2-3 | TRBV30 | CTTSVGDRGPDTQYF | TGTACCACTTCTGTAGGGGACAGGGGGCCTGATACGCAGTATTTT
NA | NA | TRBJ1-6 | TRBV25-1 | CASSENRINSPLHF | TGTGCCAGCAGTGAAAACAGGATTAATTCACCCCTCCACTTT
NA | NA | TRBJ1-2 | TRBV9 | CASSVPSTGDGYTF | TGTGCCAGCAGCGTACCCTCGACAGGTGATGGCTACACCTTC
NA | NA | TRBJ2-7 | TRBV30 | CAYAQGYEQYF | TGTGCCTACGCCCAGGGCTACGAGCAGTACTTC
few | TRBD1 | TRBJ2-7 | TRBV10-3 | CATEPAVDRAYEQYF | TGTGCCACGGAACCCGCCGTAGACAGGGCCTACGAGCAGTACTTC
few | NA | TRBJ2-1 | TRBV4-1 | CASSQDRGSYNEQFF | TGCGCCAGCAGCCAAGACAGGGGTTCCTACAATGAGCAGTTCTTC
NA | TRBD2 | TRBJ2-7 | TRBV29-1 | CSAAGGKNHEQYF | TGCAGCGCAGCGGGGGGGAAGAACCACGAGCAGTACTTC
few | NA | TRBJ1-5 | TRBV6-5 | CASSPLGGKAQPQHF | TGTGCCAGCAGCCCCTTGGGCGGAAAGGCGCAGCCCCAGCATTTT
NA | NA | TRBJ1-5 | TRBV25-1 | CASSGVGNQPQHF | TGTGCCAGCAGTGGAGTGGGCAATCAGCCCCAGCATTTT
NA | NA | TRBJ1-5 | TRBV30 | CASTGPPGPQHF | TGTGCCTCTACAGGACCTCCGGGGCCCCAGCATTTT
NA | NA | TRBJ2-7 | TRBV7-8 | CASSLSVSPHEQYF | TGTGCCAGCAGCCTTTCGGTTTCCCCCCACGAGCAGTACTTC
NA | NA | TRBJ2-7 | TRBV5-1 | CASSLGGLYEQYF | TGCGCCAGCAGCTTGGGGGGTCTCTACGAGCAGTACTTC
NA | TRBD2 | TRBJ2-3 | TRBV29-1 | CSVRLAGNADTQYF | TGCAGCGTTCGACTAGCGGGGAACGCAGATACGCAGTATTTT
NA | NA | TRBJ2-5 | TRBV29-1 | CSVVPGDNEQETQYF | TGCAGCGTTGTCCCCGGGGACAACGAACAAGAGACCCAGTACTTC
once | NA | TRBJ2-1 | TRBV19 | CASNTGAPYNEQFF | TGTGCCAGTAACACGGGGGCCCCATACAATGAGCAGTTCTTC
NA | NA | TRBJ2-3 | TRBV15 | CATSRRGMVSTDTQYF | TGTGCCACCAGCAGACGAGGGATGGTGAGCACAGATACGCAGTATTTT
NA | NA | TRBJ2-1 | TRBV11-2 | CASSLTGNEQFF | TGTGCCAGCAGCTTAACAGGAAATGAGCAGTTCTTC
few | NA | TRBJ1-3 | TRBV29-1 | CSVETASSGNTIYF | TGCAGCGTCGAAACAGCGAGCTCTGGAAACACCATATATTTT
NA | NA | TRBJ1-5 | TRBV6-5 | CASSDRSQHF | TGTGCCAGCAGTGACAGGTCCCAGCATTTT
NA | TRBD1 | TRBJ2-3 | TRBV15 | CATDEGTVGDTQYF | TGTGCCACCGACGAAGGGACAGTTGGGGATACGCAGTATTTT
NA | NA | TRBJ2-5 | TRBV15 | CATSSNYREGQETQYF | TGTGCCACCAGCAGTAACTACAGGGAGGGGCAAGAGACCCAGTACTTC
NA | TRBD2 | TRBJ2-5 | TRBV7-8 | CASLPVTGGPWRTQYF | TGTGCCAGCCTTCCGGTTACGGGGGGGCCTTGGAGGACCCAGTACTTC
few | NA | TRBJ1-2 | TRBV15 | CATSRVPGAFDGYTF | TGTGCCACCAGCAGAGTCCCAGGGGCCTTCGATGGCTACACCTTC
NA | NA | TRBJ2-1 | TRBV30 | CAWTLLGGPYNEQFF | TGTGCCTGGACGCTCCTGGGGGGGCCCTACAATGAGCAGTTCTTC
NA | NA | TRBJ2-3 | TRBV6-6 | CASSYSKSTDTQYF | TGTGCCAGCAGTTACTCCAAGAGCACAGATACGCAGTATTTT
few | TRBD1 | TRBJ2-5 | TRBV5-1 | CASSPGQGEETQYF | TGCGCCAGCAGTCCCGGACAGGGAGAAGAGACCCAGTACTTC
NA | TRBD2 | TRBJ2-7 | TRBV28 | CASSPAGGSYEQYF | TGTGCCAGCAGTCCCGCCGGGGGGAGCTACGAGCAGTACTTC
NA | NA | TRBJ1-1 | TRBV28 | CASSPRTLRGTEAFF | TGTGCCAGCAGCCCCCGGACCCTACGGGGGACTGAAGCTTTCTTT
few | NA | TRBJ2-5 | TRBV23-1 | CASSQETQYF | TGCGCCAGCAGTCAGGAGACCCAGTACTTC
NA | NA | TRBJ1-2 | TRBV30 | CAWSEGFGGYTF | TGTGCCTGGAGTGAAGGGTTCGGTGGCTACACCTTC
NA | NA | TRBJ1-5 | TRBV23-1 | CASSQSNRQPQHF | TGCGCCAGCAGTCAATCGAACAGACAGCCCCAGCATTTT
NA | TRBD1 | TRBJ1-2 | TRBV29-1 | CSVEDGQGVSGYTF | TGCAGCGTTGAAGATGGACAGGGAGTCTCTGGCTACACCTTC
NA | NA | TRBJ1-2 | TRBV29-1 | CSVEPETVVNYGYTF | TGCAGCGTTGAACCCGAGACAGTTGTAAACTATGGCTACACCTTC
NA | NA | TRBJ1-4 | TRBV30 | CAWSVIGAEEKLFF | TGTGCCTGGAGTGTAATAGGAGCAGAAGAAAAACTGTTTTTT
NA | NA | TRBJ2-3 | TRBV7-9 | CASSPMGDTQYF | TGTGCCAGCAGCCCGATGGGAGATACGCAGTATTTT
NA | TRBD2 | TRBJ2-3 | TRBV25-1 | CASSEYPASGVATDTQYF | TGTGCCAGCAGTGAATACCCGGCTAGCGGGGTAGCTACAGATACGCAGTATTTT
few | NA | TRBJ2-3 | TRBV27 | CASSVDRSTDTQYF | TGTGCCAGCAGTGTTGACAGGAGCACAGATACGCAGTATTTT
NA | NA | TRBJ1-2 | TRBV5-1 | CASTSSDGHYGYTF | TGCGCCAGCACATCGTCGGACGGACACTATGGCTACACCTTC
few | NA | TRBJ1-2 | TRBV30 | CAWSYDDHPRGYTF | TGTGCCTGGAGTTATGATGATCATCCTCGCGGCTACACCTTC
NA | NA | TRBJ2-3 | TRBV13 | CASSSSPDTQYF | TGTGCCAGCAGTTCCTCCCCAGATACGCAGTATTTT
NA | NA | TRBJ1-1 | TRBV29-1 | CSVEDPMNTEAFF | TGCAGCGTGGAAGACCCCATGAACACTGAAGCTTTCTTT